This entry lists 3 T cell receptor beta chains sequenced from one sample in a study of cytomegalovirus exposure and HLA in healthy donors (dated by TCRdb to 2016 to 2017). To prepare the library, the immunoSEQ multiplex PCR assay was applied. For the multiplex PCR, a mixture combining 60 forward primers for TCR Vbeta segments and 13 reverse primers for TCR Jbeta segments was used. TCRdb's version of the immuneACCESS table is confined to in-frame rearrangements and falls short of the full clone set. An unresolved V gene accounts for under half of the shortfall where checked; the remainder is of unknown origin. The sample contains approximately 220,000 clones, roughly 80% of them found a single time. The ten largest account for around 15% of the sample. The sequenced sample was PBMCs. The receptors were gathered from a man in his forties in good health and CMV-seronegative.

The chain combines TRBV27 with TRBJ2-3; 7 bases are a match to TRBD1. CDR1 and CDR2 from the germline V gene are MNHEY and SMNVEV (reference sequence). J gave up 3 bases and V 0 bases, and 9 bases lay outside the gene matches. This CDR3 contains 17 residues. The CDR3 loop reads CASSLSGWTGRTDTQYF. CDR3 nucleotides: TGTGCCAGCAGTTTATCAGGTTGGACAGGTAGAACAGATACGCAGTATTTT.

This sequence joins TRBV15 and TRBJ1-5, with 7 bases lining up with TRBD1. The CDR3 has 16 amino acids. The V gene's germline CDR1 is LNHNV and CDR2 YYDKDF (reference sequence). V lost 0 bases and J lost 7; bases outside the gene matches: 9. The CDR3 sequence is CATSREGGRGFQPQHF. The DNA for the CDR3 is TGTGCCACCAGCAGAGAGGGGGGCAGGGGGTTCCAGCCCCAGCATTTT.

The chain carries TRBV11-2 and TRBJ1-1; TRBD1 matches at 8 bases. With 5 bases clipped from V and 4 bases from J, the junction kept 9 bases outside the gene matches. Looked up from germline, CDR1 is SGHAT and CDR2 is FQNNGV. The CDR3 runs 15 residues. CDR3 DNA sequence: TGTGCCAGCAGCCAGGACAGGGTTTGGGGCACTGAAGCTTTCTTT. Residues: CASSQDRVWGTEAFF.